Each of the 6 T cell receptor beta chains below was sequenced from the same sample in a study of T cell changes during pregnancy in multiple sclerosis. The data were produced by immunoSEQ multiplex PCR, yet TCRdb's version contains in-frame clones alone and is incomplete. This sample has about 33,000 clones, with around 93% found just once. Here the sequenced sample was CD4+ T cells from peripheral blood mononuclear cells, taken in the third trimester of pregnancy. The receptors were sampled from a female donor in good health, enrolled as a control in a pregnancy study.

The chain is built from TRBV7-9 and TRBJ1-2, with a possible D match to TRBD1 (6 bases). V shed 3 bases and J shed 2 bases, with 7 bases lying between them. Germline-derived CDR1 and CDR2 are SEHNR and FQNEAQ (reference sequence). The CDR3 sequence is 13 residues long. The CDR3 protein is CASSFGQNYGYTF. The CDR3 nucleotides are TGTGCCAGCAGCTTCGGACAGAACTATGGCTACACCTTC.

The rearrangement uses TRBV7-3 and TRBJ2-5; tentatively, D is TRBD2 (6 bases). The CDR3 runs to 14 residues. Trimming took off 5 bases at V and 5 bases at J, with 15 bases between the two ends. Germline CDR1 and CDR2: SGHTA and FQGTGA. The CDR3 DNA reads TGTGCCAGCAGCCGAGGGACTTTTGAGGAGACCCAGTACTTC. It yields the protein CASSRGTFEETQYF.

This rearrangement joins TRBV4-1 to TRBJ2-7, with a tentative D call TRBD2 (6 bases). The CDR3 totals 14 residues. Trimming cost V 4 bases and J 1 base, with 11 bases left between them. Germline V lookup: CDR1 MGHRA, CDR2 YSYEKL. The CDR3 sequence is CASSPGTASYEQYF. The CDR3 DNA reads TGCGCCAGCAGCCCCGGGACTGCTTCCTACGAGCAGTACTTC.

This clone was counted between two and nine times. The chain is built from TRBV7-6 and TRBJ1-5; D is ambiguous. Germline CDR1 reads SGHVS; CDR2 reads FNYEAQ. The germline V and J ends were trimmed by 5 bases and 3 bases, with 8 bases remaining between them. The CDR3 sequence is 13 residues long. CDR3 bases: TGTGCCAGCAGCCAGTTCGACAATCAGCCCCAGCATTTT. Translation gives CASSQFDNQPQHF.

The chain recombines TRBV5-1 with TRBJ2-7; 11 nucleotides agree with TRBD2. The CDR3 loop spans 14 amino acids. V trimming: 2 bases; J trimming: 7 bases; junction bases outside the gene matches: 5. CDR1 and CDR2 from the germline V gene are SGHRS and YFSETQ. DNA for the CDR3: TGCGCCAGCAGCTTCCTAGCGGGGGGACAAGAGCAGTACTTC. Amino acids: CASSFLAGGQEQYF.

The chain joins TRBV4-2 to TRBJ2-7; D possibly corresponds to TRBD1 (7 bases). The length of the CDR3 is 16 residues. Germline CDR1 and CDR2: LGHNA and YNFKEQ. V was shortened by 4 bases and J by 2 bases, with 18 bases between the two germline ends. CDR3 coding DNA: TGTGCCAGCAGCCCAGCAGGGGGGACGGGGACCTACGAGCAGTACTTC. It codes for CASSPAGGTGTYEQYF.